These T cell receptor beta chains were read from a single sample in a study of response to subunit inactivated influenza vaccine. One entry per CDR3 protein, called by TCRdb with MiXCR from the RT-PCR reads. The data hold about 700,000 distinct CDR3 sequences, with approximately 15% observed a single time. The material was PBMCs from blood, obtained approximately 15 days before vaccination. Receptors originate from a man in his fifties or sixties who received an inactivated influenza vaccine. The CDR3 runs from the conserved cysteine through the conserved F or W. The D gene is left open where the match is weak. Clone size appears in some rows only: once, few, many, or a class for an expanded clone.

CDR3 protein	CDR3 DNA	V gene	J gene	clone size	D gene
CASRRARSTDTQYF	TGTGCCAGCAGGAGGGCCCGTAGCACAGATACGCAGTATTTT	TRBV28	TRBJ2-3	few	NA
CASSTGVGLAALNEQFF	TGTGCCAGCAGCACCGGAGTGGGTCTAGCGGCCCTCAATGAGCAGTTCTTC	TRBV7-9	TRBJ2-1	NA	TRBD2
CATSRDGVTSRTDTQYF	TGTGCCACCAGCAGAGATGGTGTGACTAGCAGAACAGATACGCAGTATTTT	TRBV15	TRBJ2-3	few	TRBD2
CSARSSGARSSDTQYF	TGCAGTGCTAGATCCAGCGGGGCAAGGAGCTCAGATACGCAGTATTTT	TRBV20-1	TRBJ2-3	few	TRBD2
CASSFRREGITDTQYF	TGTGCCAGCAGCTTTCGGCGGGAGGGAATCACAGATACGCAGTATTTT	TRBV7-9	TRBJ2-3	many	TRBD2
CASSLSDRRNSPLHF	TGCGCCAGCAGCCTTAGTGACAGGCGAAATTCACCCCTCCACTTT	TRBV5-1	TRBJ1-6	NA	NA
CASSPTGTGFMNTEAFF	TGCGCCAGCAGCCCGACCGGGACAGGGTTCATGAACACTGAAGCTTTCTTT	TRBV5-1	TRBJ1-1	few	TRBD1
CASSFSQGAKGTDTQYF	TGTGCCAGCAGCTTCTCACAGGGGGCGAAGGGCACAGATACGCAGTATTTT	TRBV5-8	TRBJ2-3	NA	TRBD1
CASSLERTSTDTQYF	TGTGCCAGCAGCTTGGAAAGGACTAGCACAGATACGCAGTATTTT	TRBV5-8	TRBJ2-3	NA	NA
CASSQTGGGYGYTF	TGTGCCAGCAGCCAGACAGGGGGCGGATATGGCTACACCTTC	TRBV28	TRBJ1-2	few	TRBD1
CSAREGGAQQPQHF	TGCAGTGCTAGAGAAGGGGGGGCCCAACAGCCCCAGCATTTT	TRBV20-1	TRBJ1-5	many	NA
CAISGGTDRYERYF	TGTGCCATCAGTGGGGGGACAGACCGCTACGAGCGGTACTTC	TRBV10-3	TRBJ2-7	NA	TRBD1
CASSRRNDYNEQFF	TGTGCCAGCAGTCGACGGAACGATTACAATGAGCAGTTCTTC	TRBV28	TRBJ2-1	few	NA
CASSVSGTPNQPQHF	TGTGCCAGTAGCGTCTCAGGGACTCCCAATCAGCCCCAGCATTTT	TRBV19	TRBJ1-5	NA	NA
CASSGGGSGSWDTQYF	TGTGCCAGCAGTGGGGGGGGTAGCGGGAGTTGGGATACGCAGTATTTT	TRBV12-3/TRBV12-4	TRBJ2-3	many	TRBD2
CASSSSAQAANYEQYF	TGTGCCAGCAGCTCCAGCGCACAGGCCGCAAACTACGAGCAGTACTTC	TRBV9	TRBJ2-7	few	NA